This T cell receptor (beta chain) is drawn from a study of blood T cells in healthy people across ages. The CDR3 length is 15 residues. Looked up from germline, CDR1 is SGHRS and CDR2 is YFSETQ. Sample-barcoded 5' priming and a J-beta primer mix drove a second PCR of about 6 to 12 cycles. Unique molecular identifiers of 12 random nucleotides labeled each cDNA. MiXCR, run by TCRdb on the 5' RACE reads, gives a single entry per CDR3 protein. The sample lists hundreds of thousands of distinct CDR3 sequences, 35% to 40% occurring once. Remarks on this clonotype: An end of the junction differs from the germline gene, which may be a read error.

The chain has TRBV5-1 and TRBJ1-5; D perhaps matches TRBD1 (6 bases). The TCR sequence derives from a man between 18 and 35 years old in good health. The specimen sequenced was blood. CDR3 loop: CASSLQGDSNQPQHF. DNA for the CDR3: TGTGCCAGCAGCTTACAGGGAGATAGCAATCAGCCCCAGCATTTT.